This entry lists 17 T cell receptor beta chains sequenced from one sample in a study of blood T cell repertoires in COVID-19. Data came from immunoSEQ multiplex PCR; TCRdb stores just in-frame clones and leaves some out. Among about 140,000 clones listed, 88% were seen once. Sequenced material: peripheral blood. These receptor sequences come from a human donor with COVID-19, enrolled during active disease. The donor label of this sample is uncertain.

The DNA of the CDR3 is TGTGCCAGCAGGGGACAGTACGGTCTCGGAAAACTGTTTTTT. It yields the protein CASRGQYGLGKLFF. This chain links TRBV27 with TRBJ1-4; 7 nucleotides line up with TRBD1. The V gene end was trimmed by 6 bases and the J gene end by 10 bases; junction bases not matched to a gene: 11. The CDR3 loop spans 14 amino acids. Per the germline V gene, CDR1 is MNHEY and CDR2 is SMNVEV (reference sequence).

The chain employs TRBV25-1 and TRBJ1-5; unclear D gene. The CDR3 is made up of 14 amino acids. Trimming cost V 3 bases and J 5 bases, with 11 bases left between them. The germline gives CDR1 MGHDK, CDR2 SYGVNS. CDR3 protein: CASSDSSRDQPQHF. CDR3 DNA: TGTGCCAGCAGTGATTCATCCCGGGATCAGCCCCAGCATTTT.

The J gene is TRBJ2-1, the V gene TRBV7-9; 13 nucleotides agree with TRBD2. CDR3 length: 19 residues. The ends lost 4 bases at V and 0 bases at J; junction bases unmatched: 9. The germline CDR1 and CDR2 sequences are SEHNR and FQNEAQ (reference sequence). The CDR3 spells CASSSPGLAGLSSYNEQFF. CDR3 nucleotide sequence: TGTGCCAGCAGCTCCCCGGGACTAGCGGGGCTAAGCTCCTACAATGAGCAGTTCTTC.

V and J are TRBV10-2 and TRBJ1-2, with a possible D match to TRBD1 (5 bases). This CDR3 contains 14 residues. Germline V lookup: CDR1 WSHSY, CDR2 SAAADI. V was shortened by 5 bases and J by 6 bases, with 16 bases between the two germline ends. CDR3 region: CASSIREAYHGYTF. The CDR3, as DNA: TGCGCCAGCAGTATCAGGGAGGCCTATCATGGCTACACCTTC.

The chain couples TRBV19 to TRBJ2-5; 10 nucleotides line up with TRBD1. After removal of 3 bases from V and 2 bases from J, the junction contained 3 bases not matched to a gene. Germline loops: CDR1 LNHDA, CDR2 SQIVND (reference sequence). This CDR3 has 15 amino acids. CDR3 in amino acids: CASSIRTGGQETQYF. DNA of the CDR3: TGTGCCAGTAGTATCCGGACAGGGGGGCAAGAGACCCAGTACTTC.

The chain's CDR3 is CASAERQGAVGEKLFF. DNA for the CDR3: TGTGCCAGCGCAGAACGACAGGGGGCCGTGGGTGAAAAACTGTTTTTT. The V call is TRBV27, the J call TRBJ1-4; 10 bases fit TRBD1. V dropped 8 bases and J dropped 7; count of bases not matched to a gene: 13. Germline-derived CDR1 and CDR2 are MNHEY and SMNVEV (reference sequence). The CDR3 is 16 amino acids. The complete variable domain, with remaining parts taken from reference TRBV27 and TRBJ1-4, reads EAQVTQNPRYLITVTGKKLTVTCSQNMNHEYMSWYRQDPGLGLRQIYYSMNVEVTDKGDVPEGYKVSRKEKRNFPLILESPSPNQTSLYFCASAERQGAVGEKLFFGSGTQLSVL.

This clone was seen just once. This sequence joins TRBV11-3 and TRBJ2-2; the D gene is possibly TRBD2 (6 bases). In germline, CDR1 is SGHNT, CDR2 YENEEA. Trimming stripped 1 base from V and 3 bases from J, with 12 bases between. This CDR3 has 16 amino acids. The CDR3 DNA follows: TGTGCCAGCAGCTTAGTGGCGGGGCTGCACACCGGGGAGCTGTTTTTT. It translates to CASSLVAGLHTGELFF.

The V gene is TRBV5-6, the J gene TRBJ1-3; 12 positions match TRBD1. V lost 4 bases and J lost 8; bases outside the gene matches: 7. The V gene's germline CDR1 is SGHDT and CDR2 YYEEEE. This CDR3 is built from 15 residues. CDR3 bases: TGTGCCAGCAGCCTCCGGGACAGGGGGCAACACACCATATATTTT. It is translated as CASSLRDRGQHTIYF.

This clone was picked up a small number of times. The rearrangement uses TRBV5-4 and TRBJ2-3, with 7 bases identical to TRBD1. Germline V gives CDR1 SGHNT, CDR2 YYREEE (reference sequence). J lost 1 base, V lost 2 bases, and 1 base had no gene match. This CDR3 has 14 residues. Here the CDR3 DNA reads TGTGCCAGCAGCTTTGGGACAGGCACAGATACGCAGTATTTT. Translated: CASSFGTGTDTQYF.

The rearrangement uses TRBV4-2 and TRBJ2-1, with D possibly TRBD1 on 5 matching bases. Germline lookup yields CDR1 LGHNA and CDR2 YNFKEQ. The CDR3 length is 16 residues. Deletions cut 1 base from V and 4 bases from J, with 14 bases between. Written as DNA, the CDR3 is TGTGCCAGCAGCCAAGGGGGCTACCAACGTTACAATGAGCAGTTCTTC. Amino acids: CASSQGGYQRYNEQFF.

This chain connects TRBV19 to TRBJ2-7, with TRBD1 matching over 9 bases. Trimming at V came to 1 base and at J to 2 bases, leaving 3 bases not matched to a gene. Per germline, CDR1 LNHDA and CDR2 SQIVND (reference sequence). The CDR3 totals 15 residues. CDR3 region: CASSIGTGDAYEQYF. CDR3 nucleotides: TGTGCCAGTAGTATAGGGACAGGGGATGCCTACGAGCAGTACTTC.

This clone was recorded only once. This rearrangement joins TRBV6-6 to TRBJ2-3, with a possible D match to TRBD1 (5 bases). Germline CDR1 reads MNHNY; CDR2 reads SVGAGI (reference sequence). This CDR3 contains 15 residues. V was clipped by 2 bases and J by 0 bases, with 9 bases between them. As DNA, the CDR3 is TGTGCCAGCAGTTACGGTCACAGGAGCACAGATACGCAGTATTTT. It codes for CASSYGHRSTDTQYF.

This chain links TRBV7-3 with TRBJ2-2; 12 nucleotides line up with TRBD2. The CDR3 totals 16 residues. Germline loops: CDR1 SGHTA, CDR2 FQGTGA. Losses at the gene ends were 5 bases for V and 1 base for J; bases not matched to a gene: 2. As DNA, the CDR3 is TGTGCCAGCAGCGCGACTAGCGGGGGGAACACCGGGGAGCTGTTTTTT. Translating gives CASSATSGGNTGELFF.

CDR3 bases: TGTGCCAGCTCACCCGGACACCTGAACTCTGGAAACACCATATATTTT. Residues: CASSPGHLNSGNTIYF. The chain joins TRBV18 to TRBJ1-3, with D maybe TRBD1 (5 bases). This CDR3 is built from 16 residues. Germline CDR1 is KGHSH and CDR2 is LQKENI. V was clipped by 3 bases and J by 0 bases, with 12 bases between them.

This chain uses TRBV5-1 with TRBJ2-1; TRBD2 matches at 11 bases. Per the germline V gene, CDR1 is SGHRS and CDR2 is YFSETQ. This CDR3 comprises 17 residues. With V trimmed by 0 bases and J by 8 bases, 10 bases remained unmatched. The CDR3 sequence is CASSLAGTSGSLDEQFF. The CDR3 nucleotides are TGCGCCAGCAGCTTGGCCGGTACTAGCGGGAGCTTGGATGAGCAGTTCTTC.

The rearrangement links TRBV11-2 to TRBJ2-1; D perhaps matches TRBD2 (6 bases). CDR3 size: 12 residues. From germline, CDR1 is SGHAT and CDR2 FQNNGV. V shed 8 bases and J shed 12 bases, with 17 bases lying between them. CDR3 DNA sequence: TGTGCCAGCGGGACTCCGGGTTGGGGGCAGTTCTTC. It encodes CASGTPGWGQFF.

This clone has only one observation. The CDR3 protein is CASSPALKSGTGTSPLHF. DNA of the CDR3: TGTGCCAGCTCACCGGCCCTTAAATCCGGGACAGGAACCTCACCCCTCCACTTT. This chain connects TRBV18 to TRBJ1-6, with 8 bases identical to TRBD1. After removal of 3 bases from V and 10 bases from J, the junction contained 17 bases not matched to a gene. The CDR3 runs 18 residues. In germline, CDR1 is KGHSH, CDR2 LQKENI.